What follows describes a single T cell receptor beta chain. As yet, its antigen is unknown. The V gene lost 7 bases and the J gene lost 0 bases, with 20 bases spanning the gap. Germline V gene data show CDR1 as MNHEY and CDR2 as SMNVEV (reference sequence). This CDR3 comprises 17 residues. The record originates from a study of OX40 agonist ivuxolimab in advanced cancers. Study-level points and caveats: Partly responding patients at 0.1-3.0 mg/kg showed some of the smallest clonal expansion. At 0.1 to 3.0 mg/kg and by week 6, CD4+ and CD8+ T cells in the blood had expanded clonally. Expanded clones were, on average, more numerous among CD8+ T cells than CD4+.

Autoimmune disease history or systemic immunosuppression excluded patients. Clones were read by immunoSEQ multiplex PCR, and TCRdb kept only the in-frame ones, dropping some. Seen here are about 26,000 clones, around 75% observed once, and the top ten hold roughly 13%. The chain couples TRBV27 to TRBJ2-3; D not resolved. Sequences were derived from CD4+ or CD8+ T cells sorted from blood, sampled in a trial of the OX40 agonist ivuxolimab. The TCR was taken from an adult with an advanced solid tumor such as melanoma, head and neck, liver or kidney cancer. Here the CDR3 reads CASTPSLYDISTDTQYF. DNA for the CDR3: TGTGCCAGCACCCCGTCACTGTACGACATCAGCACAGATACGCAGTATTTT.